Below, 20 T cell receptor beta chains from the same sample are listed, as sequenced in a study of T cell repertoires in cytomegalovirus infection. Each CDR3 protein is one row after TCRdb ran MiXCR on the reads. The top ten clones hold 20% to 30% of a sample with 500,000 or so distinct CDR3 sequences, 16% of them seen once. Material: CD8+ T cells from PBMCs. These TCRs come from a human donor in good health (CMV status not recorded). Some clones in this sample may be carry-over from other donors' samples.

The genes are TRBV6-5 and TRBJ1-2; D might be TRBD1 (6 bases). Germline V gene sequence: CDR1 MNHEY, CDR2 SVGAGI. V was pared by 7 bases and J by 12 bases, with 18 bases between. The CDR3 sequence is 12 residues long. CDR3 sequence (DNA): TGTGCCAGCACCCGCCGGGGGGGGGGCCACACCTTC. Amino acid sequence: CASTRRGGGHTF.

On this clonotype: The conserved final phenylalanine or tryptophan is absent from the CDR3, which likely points to a read error. It is unclear where the CDR3 begins or ends on the DNA, so no DNA is shown, and the CDR3 is as TCRdb lists it. The J gene is TRBJ1-2, the V gene TRBV7-8. A total of 14 residues make up the CDR3, ends included. Germline-derived CDR1 and CDR2 are SGHVS and FQNEAQ. CDR3 sequence: CASSAQVPSYGYTL.

The chain links TRBV2 to TRBJ1-5, with a possible D match to TRBD1 (6 bases). V dropped 3 bases and J dropped 0 bases, with 12 bases sitting between them. Germline V lookup: CDR1 SNHLY, CDR2 FYNNEI. The CDR3 has 16 residues. This CDR3 reads CASSDWGPDSNQPQHF. In nucleotides, the CDR3 is TGTGCCAGCAGTGATTGGGGGCCGGATAGCAATCAGCCCCAGCATTTT.

The chain carries TRBV19 and TRBJ1-2, with 7 positions matching TRBD1. This CDR3 has 13 amino acids. J lost 4 bases, V lost 4 bases, and 3 bases had no gene match. Germline assignment: CDR1 LNHDA and CDR2 SQIVND (reference sequence). CDR3 nucleotide sequence: TGTGCCAGTAGTACAGGGGGGACCTATGGCTACACCTTC. The encoded protein is CASSTGGTYGYTF.

The V call is TRBV11-3, the J call TRBJ2-3; a weak D match, TRBD1 (6 bases). CDR1 and CDR2 (germline): SGHNT, YENEEA. CDR3 size: 14 residues. Trimming took off 2 bases at V and 4 bases at J, with 10 bases between the two ends. The CDR3 loop reads CASSLPGTPDTQYF. DNA of the CDR3: TGTGCCAGCAGCTTACCGGGGACACCAGATACGCAGTATTTT.

Of note for this clonotype: This could be a read error, since a much larger clone is one nucleotide away. This chain connects TRBV11-2 to TRBJ2-7; D might be TRBD2 (6 bases). CDR1 and CDR2 from the germline V gene are SGHAT and FQNNGV. This CDR3 region has 18 residues. Written as DNA, the CDR3 is TGTGCCAGCAGCTTAGCGGGTTCGGGGCGGGGACTGCACTACGAGCAGTGCTTC. Its protein product is CASSLAGSGRGLHYEQCF.

The CDR3 DNA reads TGTGCCAGCAGTTTCGGACTAGCGGGAGGGGTAGAGCAGTACTTC. Its translation is CASSFGLAGGVEQYF. The genes are TRBV27 and TRBJ2-7; 15 bases are a match to TRBD2. Germline V lookup: CDR1 MNHEY, CDR2 SMNVEV (reference sequence). The CDR3 runs 15 residues. V shed 3 bases, J shed 7 bases, and the junction held 4 bases outside the gene matches.

This clonotype was seen at least ten times. The chain employs TRBV27 and TRBJ1-2; TRBD1 aligns across 11 bases. Germline CDR1 is MNHEY and CDR2 is SMNVEV (reference sequence). This CDR3 region has 13 residues. Trimming removed 6 bases from V and 7 bases from J; junction bases left unmatched: 4. The CDR3 sequence: CASSFGQGAGYTF. As DNA, the CDR3 is TGTGCCAGCAGCTTCGGACAGGGGGCTGGCTACACCTTC.

With respect to this clonotype: The CDR3 ends on some other residue instead of the conserved phenylalanine or tryptophan, so this is likely a read error. The chain has TRBV7-6 and TRBJ2-7; perhaps TRBD1 as D (5 bases). V shed 5 bases and J shed 4 bases, with 18 bases lying between them. The CDR3 is 15 residues long. Looked up from germline, CDR1 is SGHVS and CDR2 is FNYEAQ. The CDR3 sequence is CASSPLALGLYEQYL. The CDR3 bases are TGTGCCAGCAGCCCCTTAGCCCTGGGGCTTTACGAGCAGTACCTA.

As regards this clonotype: A clone one base away is much larger, so this may be a read error. V and J are TRBV27 and TRBJ2-2; D might be TRBD2 (6 bases). The CDR3 consists of 15 residues. Trimming shortened V by 2 bases and J by 3 bases, and 10 bases separated the two germline ends. CDR1 is MNHEY and CDR2 is SMNVEV in the germline V gene (reference sequence). CDR3 DNA: TGTGCCAGCAGTTTAGCGGGATGCCACACCGGGGAGCTGTTTTTT. Its protein product is CASSLAGCHTGELFF.

This clonotype was recorded many times. V and J are TRBV10-1 and TRBJ1-1; no clear D gene. CDR1 is WNHNN, CDR2 SYGVQD, per germline (reference sequence). The germline V and J ends were trimmed by 6 bases and 1 base, with 9 bases remaining between them. CDR3 size: 13 residues. CDR3 DNA sequence: TGCGCCAGCAGCCATACAACGAACACTGAAGCTTTCTTT. This sequence encodes CASSHTTNTEAFF.

This clonotype showed up many times. This rearrangement joins TRBV12-3 or TRBV12-4 to TRBJ2-2, with D unclear. The CDR3 runs 16 residues. Between the trimmed V and J ends, which lost 7 bases and 6 bases, there was a span of 21 bases. In nucleotides, the CDR3 is TGTGCCAGCACCTATACCCCGGGCCCTTCGGCCGGGGAGCTGTTTTTT. Protein: CASTYTPGPSAGELFF.

In its sample, this clonotype was seen many times. The V and J genes are TRBV24-1 and TRBJ2-1, with 12 bases that match TRBD1. V trimming: 2 bases; J trimming: 6 bases; junction bases outside the gene matches: 7. The germline V gene has CDR1 KGHDR and CDR2 SFDVKD. This CDR3 is built from 17 residues. The CDR3 spells CATSDSGQGARGNEQFF. The CDR3 nucleotides read TGTGCCACCAGTGATTCGGGACAGGGGGCACGGGGCAATGAGCAGTTCTTC.

On this clonotype: With a much larger clone just one base away, this may be a read error. The genes are TRBV7-8 and TRBJ1-2, with D unresolved. This CDR3 is built from 15 residues. CDR1 SGHVS and CDR2 FQNEAQ come from the germline V gene. The DNA of the CDR3 is TGTACCAGCAGCTTAGATGCGCGGGCCACCTATGGCTACACCTTC. Translation: CTSSLDARATYGYTF.

The chain recombines TRBV7-9 with TRBJ2-2; 7 bases are a match to TRBD1. V shed 6 bases and J 4 bases; nucleotides not matched to a gene: 14. Germline V gene data show CDR1 as SEHNR and CDR2 as FQNEAQ (reference sequence). This CDR3 comprises 17 residues. This CDR3 reads CASSSSIIKGATGELFF. CDR3 in DNA: TGTGCCAGCAGTTCCTCAATTATAAAGGGGGCCACCGGGGAGCTGTTTTTT.

The chain couples TRBV4-2 to TRBJ2-1; 9 bases align to TRBD2. CDR1 is LGHNA and CDR2 is YNFKEQ in the germline V gene. The CDR3 spans 17 residues. V was clipped by 4 bases and J by 7 bases; unmatched bases: 14. In DNA, the CDR3 is TGTGCCAGCAGCCCCACTCCGCCTAGCGGGGAGGAGAATGAGCAGTTCTTC. Residues: CASSPTPPSGEENEQFF.

In the case of this clonotype: This may come from a read error, since a much larger clone is one base off. This sequence joins TRBV7-6 and TRBJ2-5, with D possibly being TRBD2 (5 bases). CDR3 length equals 13 residues. The germline V gene has CDR1 SGHVS and CDR2 FNYEAQ. V was clipped by 2 bases and J by 5 bases, with 9 bases between them. The CDR3: CASSLRPGETQYF. As DNA, the CDR3 is TGTGCCAGCAGCTTAAGGCCGGGGGAGACCCAGTACTTC.

The rearrangement links TRBV19 to TRBJ2-7, with D perhaps TRBD1 (6 bases). The CDR3 sequence is 14 residues long. The V end lost 5 bases, the J end lost 2 bases, and 13 bases lay between the germline ends. Per germline, CDR1 LNHDA and CDR2 SQIVND (reference sequence). In DNA, the CDR3 is TGTGCCAGTAGTCCCCGGGACATGGCCTACGAGCAGTACTTC. Translated, it gives CASSPRDMAYEQYF.

This clonotype was counted only a few times. This chain uses TRBV4-2 with TRBJ2-1; TRBD2 aligns across 7 bases. Germline V CDR1 and CDR2: LGHNA, YNFKEQ. Trimming cost V 1 base and J 2 bases; bases outside gene matches: 2. CDR3 length equals 15 residues. The CDR3 spells CASSQVAGAYNEQFF. The DNA of the CDR3 is TGTGCCAGCAGCCAAGTTGCGGGAGCCTACAATGAGCAGTTCTTC.

CDR3 sequence reads: CASSLGEAIYGYTF. The CDR3 DNA reads TGTGCCAGCAGCTTGGGAGAAGCTATCTACGGCTACACCTTC. The gene calls are TRBV7-9 and TRBJ1-2; D is ambiguous. V lost 3 bases and J 8 bases, leaving 16 bases between the germline ends. CDR1 is SEHNR and CDR2 is FQNEAQ in the germline V gene (reference sequence). CDR3 size: 14 residues.